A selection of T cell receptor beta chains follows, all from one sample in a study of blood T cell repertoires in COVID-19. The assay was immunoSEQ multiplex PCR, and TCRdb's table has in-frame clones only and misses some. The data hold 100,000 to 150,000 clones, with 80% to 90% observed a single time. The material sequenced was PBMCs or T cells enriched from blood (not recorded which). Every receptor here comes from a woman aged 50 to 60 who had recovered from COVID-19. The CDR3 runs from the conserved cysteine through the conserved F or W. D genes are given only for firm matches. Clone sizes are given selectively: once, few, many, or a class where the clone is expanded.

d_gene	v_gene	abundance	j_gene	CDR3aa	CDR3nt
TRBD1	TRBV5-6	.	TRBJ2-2	CASSHDRGVTGELFF	TGTGCCAGCAGTCATGACAGGGGAGTTACCGGGGAGCTGTTTTTT
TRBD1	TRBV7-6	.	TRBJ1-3	CASSPGRGPGNTIYF	TGTGCCAGCAGCCCGGGCAGGGGGCCTGGAAACACCATATATTTT
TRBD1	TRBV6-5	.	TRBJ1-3	CASSYSYRGLGNTIYF	TGTGCCAGCAGTTACTCCTACAGGGGGCTTGGAAACACCATATATTTT
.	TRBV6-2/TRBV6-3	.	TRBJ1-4	CASSYSSSLNEKLFF	TGTGCCAGCAGTTACTCTAGCAGCCTTAATGAAAAACTGTTTTTT
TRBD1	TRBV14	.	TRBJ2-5	CASSQDTGGRETQYF	TGTGCCAGCAGCCAAGATACAGGGGGCCGAGAGACCCAGTACTTC
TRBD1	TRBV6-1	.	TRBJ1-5	CASSEALDREVDQPQHF	TGTGCCAGCAGTGAAGCCCTGGACAGGGAGGTAGATCAGCCCCAGCATTTT
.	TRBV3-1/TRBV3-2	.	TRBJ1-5	CASSPGSGNNRQPQHF	TGTGCCAGCAGTCCAGGATCGGGGAACAACCGTCAGCCCCAGCATTTT
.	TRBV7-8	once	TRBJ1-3	CASSLGGGPSSGNTIYF	TGTGCCAGCAGCTTAGGGGGGGGCCCCAGCTCTGGAAACACCATATATTTT
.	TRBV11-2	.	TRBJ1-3	CASSFRDRSSGNTIYF	TGTGCCAGCAGCTTTAGAGACAGGAGCTCTGGAAACACCATATATTTT
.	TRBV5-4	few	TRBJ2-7	CASSLSSGLSSYEQYF	TGTGCCAGCAGCTTGTCGTCGGGGTTAAGCTCCTACGAGCAGTACTTC
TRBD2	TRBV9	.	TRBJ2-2	CASSPLSGRENTGELFF	TGTGCCAGCAGCCCCCTAAGTGGGAGGGAGAACACCGGGGAGCTGTTTTTT
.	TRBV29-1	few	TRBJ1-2	CSVGVPGRNYGYTF	TGCAGCGTTGGGGTACCAGGGAGGAACTATGGCTACACCTTC
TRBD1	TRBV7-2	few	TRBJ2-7	CASSRSDRGGNEQYF	TGTGCCAGCAGCCGTTCGGACAGGGGAGGTAACGAGCAGTACTTC
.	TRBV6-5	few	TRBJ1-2	CASSPQGVVINTF	TGTGCCAGCAGCCCACAGGGAGTCGTTATTAATACCTTC
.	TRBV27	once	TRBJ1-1	CASSPRLEVGTEAFF	TGTGCCAGCAGTCCAAGACTAGAGGTGGGCACTGAAGCTTTCTTT
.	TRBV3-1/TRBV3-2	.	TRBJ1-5	CASSRGDSNQPQHF	TGTGCCAGCAGCCGGGGGGATAGCAATCAGCCCCAGCATTTT